The present T cell receptor (beta chain) was sequenced within a study of blood T cell repertoires in COVID-19 (dated by TCRdb to the early 2020s). Concerning the study at large: Collaborator samples came from the United States, Italy and Spain and covered acute and convalescent phases of COVID-19. The prospective study material was composed of cDNA or gDNA derived from T cells, B-cell-depleted T cells, or PBMCs. Deeply sampled blood TCRbeta repertoires from subjects exposed to, actively infected with, or recovered from COVID-19 were included in the dataset. The repertoires were released in a freely available public database meant as a resource for research on the immune response to SARS-CoV-2. Samples were obtained from the ongoing ImmuneRACE study (first 160 participants) and from about 1,300 subjects provided by 6 global collaborators. Sample metadata almost always included a de-identified subject ID, COVID-19 status, age in years and sex. Where available, HLA class I and class II types were taken from metadata supplied by the sample provider and were not determined by assay-based typing. Overall results and qualifications from the work: Clinical and demographic metadata were provided uncurated, with the amount varying by source and participant.

The immunoSEQ Assay, a bias-controlled multiplex PCR, was used to amplify TCRbeta CDR3 regions from genomic DNA. Under the source paper's analysis protocol: The number of nucleated cells in each sample was estimated by amplification of reference gene primers within the assay. To quantify the absolute abundance of each unique TCRbeta CDR3 rearrangement, sequence reads were collapsed and filtered. For each sample, productive Simpson clonality was calculated as the square root of Simpson's diversity index across productive rearrangements. In its TCRdb copy, this immuneACCESS table keeps in-frame sequences only and misses some clones. Where compared with another copy, unresolved V genes explain less than half of these, and the others have no known cause. V, J and clone size derive from that table, while D and trimming were established from the DNA sequence. Recorded for this sample are a few hundred thousand clones; about 93% of them occurred a single time. The top ten clones comprise approximately 6.8% of the sample.

At one collaborating source in Seattle, patients were enrolled during active infection and were followed longitudinally through the course of disease. Whole blood was collected in K2EDTA tubes by collaborating institutions according to the institutions' own protocols. For TCRbeta analysis, collaborator samples were shipped as frozen whole blood, as isolated PBMCs, or as DNA extracted from either sample type. Including the terminal cysteine and phenylalanine, the CDR3 comprises 14 residues. CDR3 DNA is the only sequence kept; it has 42 bases, read in frame from the first base. CDR1 and CDR2, looked up from the germline V gene, are SGHRS and YFSETQ. V gives up 7 bases and J gives up 2 bases, and the segment between their germline ends measures 12 bases. In regard to this clone: It has no known antigen specificity. Per-base qualities were not stored, and no clone one base away is much larger.

The source material was peripheral blood. The chain was built from TRBV5-1 and TRBJ2-2; a tentative D call is TRBD2 (6 bases match). The sequence derives from a woman aged 25-40 years with COVID-19, enrolled during active disease. The CDR3 amino acid sequence is: CASAGTVNTGELFF. The nucleotide sequence is given as TGCGCCAGCGCCGGGACTGTAAACACCGGGGAGCTGTTTTTT.